These 29 T cell receptor beta chains were all obtained from the same sample, sequenced in a study of T cell changes during pregnancy in multiple sclerosis. Only in-frame clones appear in the TCRdb table, and some are missing; sequencing was by immunoSEQ multiplex PCR. This table has more than 45,000 clones, roughly 91% appearing once. Sequenced material: CD4+ T cells from peripheral blood mononuclear cells, taken in the second trimester of pregnancy. Every receptor here comes from a female donor with multiple sclerosis, enrolled in a pregnancy study.

This rearrangement joins TRBV29-1 to TRBJ1-1, with 9 nucleotides matching TRBD1. Germline V gene sequence: CDR1 SQVTM, CDR2 ANQGSEA. V shed 7 bases, J shed 6 bases, and the junction held 9 bases outside the gene matches. This CDR3 spans 13 amino acids. Here the CDR3 DNA reads TGCAGCGGTTCACAGGGGGCCTTCGCTGAAGCTTTCTTT. It codes for CSGSQGAFAEAFF.

This clone was picked up a small number of times. The CDR3 sequence: CASSVASSTEAFF. DNA of the CDR3: TGTGCCAGCAGCGTAGCCTCCTCCACTGAAGCTTTCTTT. The chain has TRBV9 and TRBJ1-1; D gene unclear. The CDR3 has 13 amino acids. The V and J ends lost 0 bases and 4 bases respectively, with 7 bases between them. Germline CDR1 and CDR2: SGDLS and YYNGEE. Full variable domain (outside the CDR3, taken from reference TRBV9 and TRBJ1-1): DSGVTQTPKHLITATGQRVTLRCSPRSGDLSVYWYQQSLDQGLQFLIQYYNGEERAKGNILERFSAQQFPDLHSELNLSSLELGDSALYFCASSVASSTEAFFGQGTRLTVV.

This sequence joins TRBV15 and TRBJ2-7, with a weak D call TRBD2 (6 bases). In germline, CDR1 is LNHNV, CDR2 YYDKDF (reference sequence). The CDR3 consists of 15 residues. V lost 5 bases to trimming and J lost 5 bases, with 19 bases between them. CDR3 sequence reads: CATSGGVGEVNEQYF. The CDR3 DNA follows: TGTGCCACCAGCGGGGGAGTCGGGGAGGTCAACGAGCAGTACTTC.

The chain is built from TRBV19 and TRBJ2-7, with D hard to call. The CDR3 runs to 13 residues. The V gene lost 2 bases and the J gene lost 0 bases, with 5 bases spanning the gap. Germline V gene sequence: CDR1 LNHDA, CDR2 SQIVND (reference sequence). The CDR3 reads CASSISLSYEQYF. CDR3 in DNA: TGTGCCAGTAGTATAAGCCTCTCCTACGAGCAGTACTTC.

The CDR3 region is CASSGWTGTNEKLFF. The CDR3 DNA reads TGTGCCAGCAGTGGATGGACAGGGACTAATGAAAAACTGTTTTTT. This rearrangement joins TRBV2 to TRBJ1-4; 8 positions match TRBD1. Trimming at V came to 4 bases and at J to 2 bases, leaving 3 bases not matched to a gene. CDR1 and CDR2 (germline): SNHLY, FYNNEI. This CDR3 has 15 amino acids.

The CDR3 loop is CASSSRTGGVEKLFF. For the CDR3, the DNA is TGTGCCAGTAGTTCCAGGACAGGGGGCGTTGAAAAACTGTTTTTT. The chain carries TRBV19 and TRBJ1-4; 11 positions match TRBD1. The V gene end was trimmed by 5 bases and the J gene end by 7 bases; junction bases not matched to a gene: 6. Germline V gene sequence: CDR1 LNHDA, CDR2 SQIVND (reference sequence). This CDR3 is built from 15 residues.

The chain combines TRBV29-1 with TRBJ2-5, with 8 nucleotides matching TRBD1. The J segment lost 4 bases and the V segment lost 7 bases, leaving 14 bases of the junction unmatched. The CDR3 consists of 15 residues. Germline assignment: CDR1 SQVTM and CDR2 ANQGSEA. CDR3 protein: CSGTSPQGAGETQYF. DNA of the CDR3: TGCAGCGGTACCAGCCCGCAGGGGGCGGGAGAGACCCAGTACTTC. Looking up the rest from reference TRBV29-1 and TRBJ2-5 gives the full variable domain: SAVISQKPSRDICQRGTSLTIQCQVDSQVTMMFWYRQQPGQSLTLIATANQGSEATYESGFVIDKFPISRPNLTFSTLTVSNMSPEDSSIYLCSGTSPQGAGETQYFGPGTRLLVL.

This sequence joins TRBV6-5 and TRBJ2-2; the match to TRBD2 covers 9 bases. CDR3 length: 15 amino acids. CDR1 and CDR2 (germline): MNHEY, SVGAGI. Trimming at V came to 6 bases and at J to 5 bases, leaving 7 bases not matched to a gene. The CDR3 spells CASSPGLAGTGELFF. The CDR3 DNA reads as TGTGCCAGCAGCCCAGGGCTAGCGGGGACCGGGGAGCTGTTTTTT.

The chain carries TRBV5-1 and TRBJ1-2, with TRBD1 matching 7 bases. The CDR3 consists of 13 residues. V lost 3 bases to trimming and J lost 8 bases; unmatched junction nucleotides: 7. Germline-derived CDR1 and CDR2 are SGHRS and YFSETQ. CDR3 residues: CASSYLDRDGYTF. In DNA, the CDR3 is TGCGCCAGCAGCTATCTAGACAGGGACGGCTACACCTTC.

V usage is TRBV27 and J usage is TRBJ2-2, with D possibly matching TRBD1 (6 bases). With 6 bases removed from V and 6 bases from J, the gap between germline ends came to 11 bases. CDR3 length: 13 residues. Per the germline V gene, CDR1 is MNHEY and CDR2 is SMNVEV (reference sequence). The CDR3 sequence: CASRRTGSGELFF. CDR3 coding DNA: TGTGCCAGCAGGCGTACAGGGTCCGGGGAGCTGTTTTTT.

This clone was detected only once. V and J are TRBV4-1 and TRBJ2-7; D is possibly TRBD1 (5 bases). The CDR3 is 15 residues long. V was clipped by 1 base and J by 5 bases, with 15 bases between them. Germline-derived CDR1 and CDR2 are MGHRA and YSYEKL. The CDR3 DNA sequence: TGCGCCAGCAGCCAAGGTCCAGGGTTTATCAACGAGCAGTACTTC. Translation: CASSQGPGFINEQYF.

This sequence joins TRBV6-6 and TRBJ1-3; TRBD1 is a possible D gene (6 bases). The CDR3 has 15 residues. Germline-derived CDR1 and CDR2 are MNHNY and SVGAGI (reference sequence). Trimming shortened V by 4 bases and J by 3 bases, and 13 bases separated the two germline ends. As DNA, the CDR3 is TGTGCCAGCAGTTCTTTACAGGGACGTGGAAACACCATATATTTT. Translation gives CASSSLQGRGNTIYF.

The chain recombines TRBV25-1 with TRBJ2-5; D is undetermined. The V end lost 3 bases, the J end lost 5 bases, and 13 bases lay between the germline ends. This CDR3 is 14 amino acids long. Germline CDR1 MGHDK, CDR2 SYGVNS. The CDR3 DNA sequence: TGTGCCAGCAGTGATTTGCCCCCCGGGGAGACCCAGTACTTC. This sequence encodes CASSDLPPGETQYF.

J is TRBJ2-7 and V is TRBV2, with D possibly TRBD1 on 6 matching bases. The CDR3 extends over 17 amino acids. The germline V gene encodes CDR1 SNHLY and CDR2 FYNNEI. V shed 5 bases and J shed 0 bases, with 20 bases lying between them. Here the CDR3 reads CASSRSSGRGSSYEQYF. The CDR3 region has the DNA TGTGCCAGCAGTAGGAGTTCGGGCAGGGGAAGCTCCTACGAGCAGTACTTC.

This chain links TRBV6-1 with TRBJ1-5; a possible D gene is TRBD1 (5 bases). CDR1 and CDR2 from the germline V gene are MNHNS and SASEGT. The CDR3 extends over 15 amino acids. V was pared by 4 bases and J by 1 base, with 11 bases between. CDR3 bases: TGTGCCAGCAGTGTCAACAGGTTGAGCAATCAGCCCCAGCATTTT. Translation gives CASSVNRLSNQPQHF.

The chain links TRBV9 to TRBJ1-6; perhaps TRBD1 as D (5 bases). V lost 0 bases and J lost 7, with 8 bases in between. CDR1 is SGDLS, CDR2 YYNGEE, per germline. The CDR3 is 14 residues long. CDR3 sequence (DNA): TGTGCCAGCAGCGTAGCGGGGGGGAATTCACCCCTCCACTTT. Translated, it gives CASSVAGGNSPLHF.

The V call is TRBV5-1, the J call TRBJ1-2; D is possibly TRBD1 (6 bases). V gave up 0 bases and J gave up 6 bases, with 12 bases separating them. This CDR3 contains 14 residues. In germline, CDR1 is SGHRS, CDR2 YFSETQ. The CDR3 region is CASSLVPGVDGYTF. The CDR3 bases are TGCGCCAGCAGCTTGGTCCCAGGGGTCGATGGCTACACCTTC.

This chain uses TRBV5-6 with TRBJ2-2; tentative D call: TRBD1 (6 bases). Germline V lookup: CDR1 SGHDT, CDR2 YYEEEE. V shed 5 bases and J shed 1 base, with 18 bases lying between them. This CDR3 contains 17 residues. CDR3: CASSPTGRGRNTGELFF. CDR3 DNA: TGTGCCAGCAGTCCCACGGGCAGGGGTAGGAACACCGGGGAGCTGTTTTTT.

The rearrangement links TRBV7-3 to TRBJ2-3; D call uncertain. V was clipped by 2 bases and J by 10 bases, with 13 bases between them. The V gene's germline CDR1 is SGHTA and CDR2 FQGTGA. CDR3 length equals 13 residues. The CDR3 here is CASSLEKELAQYF. The CDR3 DNA reads TGTGCCAGCAGCTTAGAAAAAGAGCTGGCGCAGTATTTT.

This clone was recorded only once. The chain employs TRBV5-1 and TRBJ2-1, with no clear D. V was pared by 0 bases and J by 4 bases, with 14 bases between. The CDR3 sequence is 16 residues long. Germline-derived CDR1 and CDR2 are SGHRS and YFSETQ. The CDR3 bases are TGCGCCAGCAGCTTGGAGGCGGCCTCCTCTTACAATGAGCAGTTCTTC. Protein product: CASSLEAASSYNEQFF.

This clone was found once. The gene calls are TRBV27 and TRBJ1-2; D not certain. The CDR3 is 13 residues long. Germline loops: CDR1 MNHEY, CDR2 SMNVEV (reference sequence). V was pared by 0 bases and J by 7 bases, with 9 bases between. The CDR3 is CASSLSRVAGYTF. The CDR3 bases are TGTGCCAGCAGTTTATCGAGGGTTGCTGGCTACACCTTC.

V and J are TRBV7-2 and TRBJ1-1; 11 bases align to TRBD1. The CDR3 runs to 15 residues. The germline gives CDR1 SGHTA, CDR2 FQGNSA. V gave up 6 bases and J gave up 1 base; unmatched junction bases: 4. The CDR3 nucleotides are TGTGCCAGCAGTCGGACAGGGGGCGCGAACACTGAAGCTTTCTTT. It translates to CASSRTGGANTEAFF.

This chain uses TRBV5-1 with TRBJ1-4; possibly TRBD1 for D (6 bases). Germline V CDR1 and CDR2: SGHRS, YFSETQ. The length of the CDR3 is 15 residues. V gave up 4 bases and J gave up 8 bases, with 18 bases separating them. The DNA for the CDR3 is TGCGCCAGCAGCGAGAGACCAGGGGCGCGGGAAAAACTGTTTTTT. Protein: CASSERPGAREKLFF.

The chain links TRBV12-5 to TRBJ2-1; TRBD1 aligns across 7 bases. The length of the CDR3 is 15 residues. Germline V CDR1 and CDR2: LGHNT, FRNRAP. V gave up 1 base and J gave up 4 bases; unmatched junction bases: 4. The CDR3 nucleotides read TGTGCTAGTGGTTTGGAGGGGGCGCCTTACAATGAGCAGTTCTTC. Translation gives CASGLEGAPYNEQFF.

The rearrangement uses TRBV2 and TRBJ2-3; D may be TRBD1 (6 bases). From germline, CDR1 is SNHLY and CDR2 FYNNEI. This CDR3 region has 17 residues. V lost 5 bases, J lost 4 bases, and 22 bases lay in between. The CDR3 DNA is TGTGCCAGCAGTTCAGAGGTAGTGTGGCAGGGGTCAGATACGCAGTATTTT. This sequence encodes CASSSEVVWQGSDTQYF.

The rearrangement uses TRBV28 and TRBJ2-3; TRBD1 agrees at 7 bases. CDR1 and CDR2 (germline): MDHEN, SYDVKM. Trimming removed 2 bases from V and 2 bases from J; junction bases left unmatched: 10. The CDR3 spans 17 residues. The DNA of the CDR3 is TGTGCCAGCAGTTTACCCACAGGGGCGGGTCCCACAGATACGCAGTATTTT. Amino acid sequence: CASSLPTGAGPTDTQYF.

The chain combines TRBV9 with TRBJ2-1; TRBD2 aligns across 8 bases. CDR3 length: 16 residues. V lost 4 bases and J lost 8; bases outside the gene matches: 14. The germline CDR1 and CDR2 sequences are SGDLS and YYNGEE. The DNA of the CDR3 is TGTGCCAGCAGCCCCGGACTAGCCTCATCTCAGTATGAGCAGTTCTTC. It is translated as CASSPGLASSQYEQFF.

The chain joins TRBV19 to TRBJ2-3; 8 bases fit TRBD2. The V segment lost 9 bases and the J segment 2 bases; nucleotides outside the gene matches: 1. Germline loops: CDR1 LNHDA, CDR2 SQIVND (reference sequence). The CDR3 covers 12 residues. CDR3 region: CASGGDTDTQYF. The CDR3 DNA follows: TGTGCCAGCGGGGGGGACACAGATACGCAGTATTTT.

The genes are TRBV6-5 and TRBJ1-2; 8 nucleotides line up with TRBD1. The CDR3 is 11 amino acids. Germline-derived CDR1 and CDR2 are MNHEY and SVGAGI. V trimming: 6 bases; J trimming: 7 bases; junction bases outside the gene matches: 1. CDR3 sequence reads: CASSDRGGYTF. The DNA of the CDR3 is TGTGCCAGCAGCGACAGGGGTGGCTACACCTTC.